Listed here is a single T cell receptor (beta chain). These data belong to a study of blood T cell repertoires in COVID-19. In the study overall: Italy, Spain and the United States were the sources of the convalescent and acute COVID-19 samples. T cells, B-cell-depleted T cells, or PBMCs supplied cDNA or gDNA.

How the authors handled the data: How many nucleated cells were present was estimated from reference gene primer amplification. Produced via immunoSEQ multiplex PCR; TCRdb's table is partial and in-frame only. That table is the source of V, J and clone size, and D and trimming were worked out from the DNA. The sample carries 85,000 to 130,000 clones, 91% recorded once. This CDR3 comprises 16 residues. Germline V gene lookup returns CDR1 PRHDT and CDR2 FYEKMQ (reference sequence). Trimming removed 1 base at V and 0 bases at J, with 13 bases between. The sequenced material came from peripheral blood. The source of this sequence is a human donor in a cohort sampled during active COVID-19. The chain employs TRBV13 and TRBJ2-7; D may be TRBD2 (7 bases). The DNA for the CDR3 is TGTGCCAGCAGCTTAGTGGGCGGGGGCGACTCCTACGAGCAGTACTTC. It specifies CASSLVGGGDSYEQYF.